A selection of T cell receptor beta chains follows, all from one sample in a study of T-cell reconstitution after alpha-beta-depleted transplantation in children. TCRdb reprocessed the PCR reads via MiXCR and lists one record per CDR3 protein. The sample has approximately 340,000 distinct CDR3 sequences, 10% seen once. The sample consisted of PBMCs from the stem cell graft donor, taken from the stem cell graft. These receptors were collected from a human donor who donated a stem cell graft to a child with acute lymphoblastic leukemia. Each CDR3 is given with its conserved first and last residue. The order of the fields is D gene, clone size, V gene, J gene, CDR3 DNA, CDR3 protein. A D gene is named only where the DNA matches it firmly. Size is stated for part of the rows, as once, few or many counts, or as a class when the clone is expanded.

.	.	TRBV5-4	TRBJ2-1	TGTGCCAGCAGCTCTTTATTGGGGGCCCTGGGAAGCAATGAGCAGTTCTTC	CASSSLLGALGSNEQFF
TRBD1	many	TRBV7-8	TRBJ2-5	TGTGCCAGCAGCTTATGGGACAGGGGCGGAGAGACCCAGTACTTC	CASSLWDRGGETQYF
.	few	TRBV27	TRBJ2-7	TGTGCCAGCAGTGTAAGACCCCCAATTCGCGAGCAGTACTTC	CASSVRPPIREQYF
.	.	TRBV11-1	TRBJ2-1	TGTGCCAGCAGCTCGTCCCCTCGGCGCAGCCTCCTCAGCTCCTACAATGAGCAGTTCTTC	CASSSSPRRSLLSSYNEQFF
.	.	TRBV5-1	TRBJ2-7	TGCGCCAGCAGCTTGGGGGGGCAAGGAACCTACGAGCAGTACTTC	CASSLGGQGTYEQYF
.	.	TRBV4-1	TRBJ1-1	TGCGCCAGCAGCCAAGATACCGGCTCTGAAGCTTTCTTT	CASSQDTGSEAFF
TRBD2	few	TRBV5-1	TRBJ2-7	TGCGCCAGCAGCCCTACCGCTGGACTAGCGGCAGCCTACGAGCAGTACTTC	CASSPTAGLAAAYEQYF
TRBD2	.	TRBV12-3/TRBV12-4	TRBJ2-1	TGTGCCAGCAGTTTAGGGCTAGCGGGAGTTTCGTACAATGAGCAGTTCTTC	CASSLGLAGVSYNEQFF
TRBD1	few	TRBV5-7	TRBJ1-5	TGTGCCAGCAGCGGACAGGGGGACAATCAGCCCCAGCATTTT	CASSGQGDNQPQHF
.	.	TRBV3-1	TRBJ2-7	TGTGCCAGCAGCCCCCGACTCTCTAGGGGCGGAGGAGCCTACGAGCAGTACTTC	CASSPRLSRGGGAYEQYF
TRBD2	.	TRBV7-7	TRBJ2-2	TGTGCTAGCAGCAATCCGACTAGCGGGGGGACCGGGGAGCTGTTTTTT	CASSNPTSGGTGELFF
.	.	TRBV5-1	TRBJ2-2	TGCGCCAGCAGCTTGGGGGCAGATATCAACACCGGGGAGCTGTTTTTT	CASSLGADINTGELFF
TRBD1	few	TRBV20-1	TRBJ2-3	TGCAGTGCTAGAGTCCGTAGGGACAGGAGCGCAGATACGCAGTATTTT	CSARVRRDRSADTQYF
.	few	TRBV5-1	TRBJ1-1	TGCGCCAGCAGCTCCTCACTCCCAGACAGGAAGAACACTGAAGCTTTCTTT	CASSSSLPDRKNTEAFF
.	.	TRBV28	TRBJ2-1	TGTGCCAGCAGTTTAAGGTTCTCCCGCGGGGATGAGCAGTTCTTC	CASSLRFSRGDEQFF
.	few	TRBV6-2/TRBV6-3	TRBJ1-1	TGTGCCAGCAGTTACGTGGGGCTGAACACTGAAGCTTTCTTT	CASSYVGLNTEAFF
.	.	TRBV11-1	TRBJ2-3	TGTGCCAGCAGAAAACTAGAGTCGGGTAGACCTAGCACAGATACGCAGTATTTT	CASRKLESGRPSTDTQYF